The rows below give T cell receptor beta chains drawn from one sample of a study of cytomegalovirus exposure and HLA in healthy donors. TCRdb's table, derived via immunoSEQ multiplex PCR, lists solely in-frame clones and lacks some. The top ten hold 4.5% to 7% of the sample, which has tens of thousands of clones, more than 60% seen once. The sample consisted of PBMCs. The receptors here all came from a male donor in good health and CMV-seropositive. The CDR3 runs from the conserved cysteine through the conserved F or W. D genes are given only for firm matches. The size field is filled for only some rows; it gives once, few, many or a size class.

cdr3_nt: TGCGCCAGCAGCCAAGCGGGACAGTCGGGGGAGCAGTACTTC
cdr3_aa: CASSQAGQSGEQYF
clone_size: .
d_call: TRBD1
v_call: TRBV4-1
j_call: TRBJ2-7

cdr3_nt: TGTGCCAGCAGCTTAATTGGCCAGCGGGCGGCCTACGAGCAGTACTTC
cdr3_aa: CASSLIGQRAAYEQYF
clone_size: few
d_call: .
v_call: TRBV11-2
j_call: TRBJ2-7

cdr3_nt: TGTGCCAGCAGTGAAGCAAAAAACAGGTTTGGGGATACGCAGTATTTT
cdr3_aa: CASSEAKNRFGDTQYF
clone_size: .
d_call: .
v_call: TRBV6-1
j_call: TRBJ2-3

cdr3_nt: TGTGCCAGCAGTCCCCGGACTTTTATGAACACTGAAGCTTTCTTT
cdr3_aa: CASSPRTFMNTEAFF
clone_size: once
d_call: .
v_call: TRBV27
j_call: TRBJ1-1

cdr3_nt: TGTGCCAGCAGCCGCCCGCTAGCGGGGGCCGACACCGGGGAGCTGTTTTTT
cdr3_aa: CASSRPLAGADTGELFF
clone_size: .
d_call: TRBD2
v_call: TRBV7-3
j_call: TRBJ2-2

cdr3_nt: TGTGCCAGCAGCCAAGCCATACGTTTTACTGGCTACACCTTC
cdr3_aa: CASSQAIRFTGYTF
clone_size: .
d_call: .
v_call: TRBV7-2
j_call: TRBJ1-2

cdr3_nt: TGTGCCAGTAGTAAGGGGACAGCACAGAACACTGAAGCTTTCTTT
cdr3_aa: CASSKGTAQNTEAFF
clone_size: .
d_call: TRBD1
v_call: TRBV19
j_call: TRBJ1-1

cdr3_nt: TGTGCCAGCAGCAAAAACTCAGATACGCAGTATTTT
cdr3_aa: CASSKNSDTQYF
clone_size: .
d_call: .
v_call: TRBV5-5
j_call: TRBJ2-3

cdr3_nt: TGTGCCAGCAGCCCCCGATTTACAACAGGGGGCGGTAATGAAAAACTGTTTTTT
cdr3_aa: CASSPRFTTGGGNEKLFF
clone_size: few
d_call: TRBD1
v_call: TRBV27
j_call: TRBJ1-4

cdr3_nt: TGTTCCAGCAGCTTAGTTTTCCGGACTAGCGGGACTGGGGCCAACGTCCTGACTTTC
cdr3_aa: CSSSLVFRTSGTGANVLTF
clone_size: .
d_call: TRBD2
v_call: TRBV7-9
j_call: TRBJ2-6

cdr3_nt: TGCGCCAGCAGCTCAACTAGGGGGCTGCGTGGCTACACCTTC
cdr3_aa: CASSSTRGLRGYTF
clone_size: .
d_call: TRBD1
v_call: TRBV5-1
j_call: TRBJ1-2

cdr3_nt: TGTGCCAGCAGCCGACGGGGGACAGGGGGATCGGGCTACACCTTC
cdr3_aa: CASSRRGTGGSGYTF
clone_size: .
d_call: TRBD1
v_call: TRBV6-5
j_call: TRBJ1-2

cdr3_nt: TGTGCCAGCAGCTCCCCCCAGGGGGAAACCTACAATGAGCAGTTCTTC
cdr3_aa: CASSSPQGETYNEQFF
clone_size: .
d_call: TRBD1
v_call: TRBV7-9
j_call: TRBJ2-1

cdr3_nt: TGTGCCAGCAGCTTCGGACTAGCGGTTAGCACAGATACGCAGTATTTT
cdr3_aa: CASSFGLAVSTDTQYF
clone_size: .
d_call: TRBD2
v_call: TRBV7-8
j_call: TRBJ2-3

cdr3_nt: TGTGCCAGCTCGACTAGCGGGGACGGAGATACGCAGTATTTT
cdr3_aa: CASSTSGDGDTQYF
clone_size: .
d_call: TRBD2
v_call: TRBV25-1
j_call: TRBJ2-3

cdr3_nt: TGTGCCAGCAGTGAAGGATTCGGCGGAAGGTTTGAAGCTTTCTTT
cdr3_aa: CASSEGFGGRFEAFF
clone_size: .
d_call: .
v_call: TRBV6-1
j_call: TRBJ1-1

cdr3_nt: TGTGCCAGCAGCTTGGCGGCCTATCAGCCCCAGCATTTT
cdr3_aa: CASSLAAYQPQHF
clone_size: .
d_call: .
v_call: TRBV7-9
j_call: TRBJ1-5

cdr3_nt: TGCGCCAGCAGCTTAGGAGGGAGGGAGTTCTATGGCTACACCTTC
cdr3_aa: CASSLGGREFYGYTF
clone_size: once
d_call: .
v_call: TRBV5-1
j_call: TRBJ1-2

cdr3_nt: TGTGCCAGCAGCCAACCGGGACAGGGCCAAGCTTTCTTT
cdr3_aa: CASSQPGQGQAFF
clone_size: .
d_call: TRBD1
v_call: TRBV2
j_call: TRBJ1-1

cdr3_nt: TGTGCCAGCAGCCAGAACGGGGCAGCGGGAGATTCCGAGCAGTACTTC
cdr3_aa: CASSQNGAAGDSEQYF
clone_size: .
d_call: TRBD2
v_call: TRBV7-9
j_call: TRBJ2-7

cdr3_nt: TGTGCCAGCAGCGTATCGGGACAGCACACAGATACGCAGTATTTT
cdr3_aa: CASSVSGQHTDTQYF
clone_size: few
d_call: TRBD1
v_call: TRBV9
j_call: TRBJ2-3

cdr3_nt: TGTGCCAGCAGCGGGAGAGAGAAGGGTGAGCAGTTCTTC
cdr3_aa: CASSGREKGEQFF
clone_size: .
d_call: .
v_call: TRBV5-5
j_call: TRBJ2-1

cdr3_nt: TGTGCCAGCAGTTTATTTATAGTGGAGAACTACAATGAGCAGTTCTTC
cdr3_aa: CASSLFIVENYNEQFF
clone_size: .
d_call: .
v_call: TRBV27
j_call: TRBJ2-1

cdr3_nt: TGTGCCAGCAGCCCGACCCTGGTTGTCGGGGGGGCTGGAGAGACCCAGTACTTC
cdr3_aa: CASSPTLVVGGAGETQYF
clone_size: .
d_call: TRBD2
v_call: TRBV7-8
j_call: TRBJ2-5

cdr3_nt: TGCGCCAGCAGCCCTGCGGGGGTGAGCACAGATACGCAGTATTTT
cdr3_aa: CASSPAGVSTDTQYF
clone_size: .
d_call: TRBD2
v_call: TRBV5-1
j_call: TRBJ2-3

cdr3_nt: TGTGCCAGCAGTTCATCACAGGGGCCCCAGCATTTT
cdr3_aa: CASSSSQGPQHF
clone_size: .
d_call: .
v_call: TRBV28
j_call: TRBJ1-5

cdr3_nt: TGCAGCGTTGAACGCAGGGGGACCTCGAACACTGAAGCTTTCTTT
cdr3_aa: CSVERRGTSNTEAFF
clone_size: .
d_call: TRBD1
v_call: TRBV29-1
j_call: TRBJ1-1

cdr3_nt: TGTGCCAGTACCCCAACTCCGGGTTACTATGGCTACACCTTC
cdr3_aa: CASTPTPGYYGYTF
clone_size: .
d_call: .
v_call: TRBV19
j_call: TRBJ1-2

cdr3_nt: TGTGCCAGTAGTATTCGGCGGACAGCGTTCAATCAGCCCCAGCATTTT
cdr3_aa: CASSIRRTAFNQPQHF
clone_size: .
d_call: .
v_call: TRBV19
j_call: TRBJ1-5

cdr3_nt: TGTGCCAGCAGTGCCGTTGCGCTAGCGGGGTCGGGTGAGCAGTTCTTC
cdr3_aa: CASSAVALAGSGEQFF
clone_size: .
d_call: TRBD2
v_call: TRBV6-4
j_call: TRBJ2-1

cdr3_nt: TGTGCCAGCAGGGACTACCCGGGACTCAATCAGCCCCAGCATTTT
cdr3_aa: CASRDYPGLNQPQHF
clone_size: .
d_call: .
v_call: TRBV2
j_call: TRBJ1-5

cdr3_nt: TGTGCCAGCAGTCCCCTCCTGGGAGCGGGTTTGGGCGAGCAGTACTTC
cdr3_aa: CASSPLLGAGLGEQYF
clone_size: .
d_call: .
v_call: TRBV27
j_call: TRBJ2-7

cdr3_nt: TGTGCCAGTTTTACACAGGGGAACGGCGGGGACACTGAAGCTTTCTTT
cdr3_aa: CASFTQGNGGDTEAFF
clone_size: .
d_call: TRBD1
v_call: TRBV19
j_call: TRBJ1-1

cdr3_nt: TGTGCCAGTTCCACACAGGAACCAAACACTGAAGCTTTCTTT
cdr3_aa: CASSTQEPNTEAFF
clone_size: .
d_call: .
v_call: TRBV19
j_call: TRBJ1-1

cdr3_nt: TGTGCCAGCCGGGGGACCGAGCGGGTCAGAGATACGCAGTATTTT
cdr3_aa: CASRGTERVRDTQYF
clone_size: once
d_call: .
v_call: TRBV19
j_call: TRBJ2-3

cdr3_nt: TGTGCCAGCAGTTTAGGGGGACAGGCAGGTGGCTACACCTTC
cdr3_aa: CASSLGGQAGGYTF
clone_size: .
d_call: TRBD1
v_call: TRBV28
j_call: TRBJ1-2

cdr3_nt: TGTGCCAGCGGGACTAGCGGGACCTACGAGCAGTACTTC
cdr3_aa: CASGTSGTYEQYF
clone_size: .
d_call: TRBD2
v_call: TRBV7-2
j_call: TRBJ2-7

cdr3_nt: TGTGCCAGCAGTTCGGGTAGGACAGGGATATACGAGCAGTACTTC
cdr3_aa: CASSSGRTGIYEQYF
clone_size: .
d_call: TRBD1
v_call: TRBV6-6
j_call: TRBJ2-7

cdr3_nt: TGTGCCAGCAGCGACAATCACTATGGCTACACCTTC
cdr3_aa: CASSDNHYGYTF
clone_size: .
d_call: .
v_call: TRBV2
j_call: TRBJ1-2

cdr3_nt: TGTGCCAGCAGTCTCTTAGGGGGAGAAGGCTACGAGCAGTACTTC
cdr3_aa: CASSLLGGEGYEQYF
clone_size: .
d_call: .
v_call: TRBV28
j_call: TRBJ2-7

cdr3_nt: TGTGCCAGCAGTCCCCGGGACAGGGCCTACGAGCAGTACTTC
cdr3_aa: CASSPRDRAYEQYF
clone_size: .
d_call: TRBD1
v_call: TRBV27
j_call: TRBJ2-7

cdr3_nt: TGTGCCAGCAGCGCTGGTGCGGGACAGGTTACCCACGAGCAGTACTTC
cdr3_aa: CASSAGAGQVTHEQYF
clone_size: .
d_call: TRBD1
v_call: TRBV9
j_call: TRBJ2-7

cdr3_nt: TGTGCCAGCAGTCCGGAGGGAAGGTCTAATCAGCCCCAGCATTTT
cdr3_aa: CASSPEGRSNQPQHF
clone_size: .
d_call: .
v_call: TRBV28
j_call: TRBJ1-5

cdr3_nt: TGTGCCAGCAGCCGGGACTTCTACGAGCAGTACTTC
cdr3_aa: CASSRDFYEQYF
clone_size: .
d_call: .
v_call: TRBV7-2
j_call: TRBJ2-7

cdr3_nt: .
cdr3_aa: CASSYSPSGQGVVYEQYF
clone_size: .
d_call: .
v_call: TRBV5-1
j_call: TRBJ2-7

cdr3_nt: TGCGCCAGCAGCTTTTCAGGGGTTACACAAGAGACCCAGTACTTC
cdr3_aa: CASSFSGVTQETQYF
clone_size: .
d_call: .
v_call: TRBV5-1
j_call: TRBJ2-5

cdr3_nt: TGTGCCAGCAAGAAGGGGGCAGTGTACCAAGAGACCCAGTACTTC
cdr3_aa: CASKKGAVYQETQYF
clone_size: .
d_call: TRBD1
v_call: TRBV28
j_call: TRBJ2-5

cdr3_nt: TGCGCCAGCAGCTTGTTCGGTTCCTACGAGCAGTACTTC
cdr3_aa: CASSLFGSYEQYF
clone_size: .
d_call: .
v_call: TRBV5-1
j_call: TRBJ2-7

cdr3_nt: TGCGCCAGCAGCCCGGGGACAGCGTCAGCAGAGCAGTACTTC
cdr3_aa: CASSPGTASAEQYF
clone_size: .
d_call: TRBD1
v_call: TRBV5-1
j_call: TRBJ2-7

cdr3_nt: TGTGCCACCAGCAGAGTAAGGGGACTACATCTGAACACTGAAGCTTTCTTT
cdr3_aa: CATSRVRGLHLNTEAFF
clone_size: .
d_call: .
v_call: TRBV15
j_call: TRBJ1-1

cdr3_nt: TGTGCCAGCAGCTCCATATCGGGACTCGGGCCAGATACGCAGTATTTT
cdr3_aa: CASSSISGLGPDTQYF
clone_size: once
d_call: .
v_call: TRBV5-4
j_call: TRBJ2-3

cdr3_nt: TGTGCCAGCAGCCCCGGGGTAGGCACTCAGACCCAGTACTTC
cdr3_aa: CASSPGVGTQTQYF
clone_size: .
d_call: .
v_call: TRBV9
j_call: TRBJ2-5

cdr3_nt: TGTGCCAGCAGTACCAGCTGGGACATGAGCAATCAGCCCCAGCATTTT
cdr3_aa: CASSTSWDMSNQPQHF
clone_size: .
d_call: .
v_call: TRBV28
j_call: TRBJ1-5

cdr3_nt: TGCGCCAGCAGCTTGGGTCAGGGATTCAATGAGCAGTTCTTC
cdr3_aa: CASSLGQGFNEQFF
clone_size: .
d_call: .
v_call: TRBV5-1
j_call: TRBJ2-1